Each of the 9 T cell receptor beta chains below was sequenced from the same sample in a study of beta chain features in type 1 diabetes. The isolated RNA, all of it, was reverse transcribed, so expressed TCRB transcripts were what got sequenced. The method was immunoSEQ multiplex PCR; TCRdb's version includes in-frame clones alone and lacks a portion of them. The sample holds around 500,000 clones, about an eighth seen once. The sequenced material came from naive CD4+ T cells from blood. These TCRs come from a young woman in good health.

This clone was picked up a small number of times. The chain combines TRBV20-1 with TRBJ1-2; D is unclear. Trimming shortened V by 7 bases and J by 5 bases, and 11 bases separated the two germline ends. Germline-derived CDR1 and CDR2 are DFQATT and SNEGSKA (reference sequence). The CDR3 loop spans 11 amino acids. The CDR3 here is CSVPRTYGYTF. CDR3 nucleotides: TGCAGTGTTCCGCGGACGTATGGCTACACCTTC.

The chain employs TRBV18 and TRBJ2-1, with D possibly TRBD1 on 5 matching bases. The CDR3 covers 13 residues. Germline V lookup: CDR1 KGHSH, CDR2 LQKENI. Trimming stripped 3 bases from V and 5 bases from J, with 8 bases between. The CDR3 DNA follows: TGTGCCAGCTCACCGGGCAGGGACAATGAGCAGTTCTTC. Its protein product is CASSPGRDNEQFF.

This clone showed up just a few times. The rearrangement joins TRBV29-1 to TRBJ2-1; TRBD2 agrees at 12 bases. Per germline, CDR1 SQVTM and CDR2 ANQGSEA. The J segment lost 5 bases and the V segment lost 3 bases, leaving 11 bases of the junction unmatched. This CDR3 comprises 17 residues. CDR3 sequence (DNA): TGCAGCGTTGACCGATACCTCAGACTAGCGGGGGACAATGAGCAGTTCTTC. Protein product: CSVDRYLRLAGDNEQFF.

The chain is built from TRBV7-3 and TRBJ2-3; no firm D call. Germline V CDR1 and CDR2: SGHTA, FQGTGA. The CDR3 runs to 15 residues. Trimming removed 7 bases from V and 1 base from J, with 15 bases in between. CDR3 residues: CASTPSGWGTDTQYF. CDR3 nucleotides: TGTGCCAGCACTCCCTCCGGCTGGGGCACAGATACGCAGTATTTT.

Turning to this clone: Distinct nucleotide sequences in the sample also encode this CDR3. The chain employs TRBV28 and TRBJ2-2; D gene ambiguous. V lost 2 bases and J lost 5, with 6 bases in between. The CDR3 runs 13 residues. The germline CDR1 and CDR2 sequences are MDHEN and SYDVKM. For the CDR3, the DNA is TGTGCCAGCAGTTTAAGTCAGACCGGGGAGCTGTTTTTT. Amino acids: CASSLSQTGELFF.

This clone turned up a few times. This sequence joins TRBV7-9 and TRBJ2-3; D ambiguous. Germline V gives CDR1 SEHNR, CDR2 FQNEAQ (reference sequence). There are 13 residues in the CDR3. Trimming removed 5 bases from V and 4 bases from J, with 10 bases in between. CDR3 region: CASSPPGSDTQYF. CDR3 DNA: TGTGCCAGCAGCCCCCCAGGCTCAGATACGCAGTATTTT.

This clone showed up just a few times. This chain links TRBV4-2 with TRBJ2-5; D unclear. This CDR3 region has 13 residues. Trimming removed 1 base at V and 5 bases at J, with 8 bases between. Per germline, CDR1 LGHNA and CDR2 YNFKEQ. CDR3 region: CASSQGIRETQYF. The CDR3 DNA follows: TGTGCCAGCAGCCAAGGGATCCGGGAGACCCAGTACTTC.

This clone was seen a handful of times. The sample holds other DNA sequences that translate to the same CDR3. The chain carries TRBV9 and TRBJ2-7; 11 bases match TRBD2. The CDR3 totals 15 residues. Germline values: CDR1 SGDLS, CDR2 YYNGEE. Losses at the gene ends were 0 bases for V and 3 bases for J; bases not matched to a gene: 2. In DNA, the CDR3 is TGTGCCAGCAGCGTAGGACTAGCGGGAAGCTACGAGCAGTACTTC. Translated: CASSVGLAGSYEQYF.

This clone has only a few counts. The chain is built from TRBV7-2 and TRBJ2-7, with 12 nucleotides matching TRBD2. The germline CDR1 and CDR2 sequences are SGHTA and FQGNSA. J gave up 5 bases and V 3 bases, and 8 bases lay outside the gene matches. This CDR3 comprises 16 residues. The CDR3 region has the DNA TGTGCCAGCAGCTTCCGACTAGCGGGAGATACCCACGAGCAGTACTTC. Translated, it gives CASSFRLAGDTHEQYF.